Listed below are T cell receptor beta chains from one sample, sequenced in a study of shared clonotypes between healthy human individuals. Sequenced by immunoSEQ multiplex PCR; TCRdb stores in-frame clones only, minus some. The sample yields some 2,100,000 clones, roughly 91% seen once. The sequencing sample was made of naive CD8+ T cells from PBMCs. The receptors shown here come from a man aged 18 to 30 in good health. Some clones in this sample may be carry-over from other donors' samples. CDR3s leave out the opening cysteine and the closing phenylalanine or tryptophan. D genes are given only for firm matches.

v_call: TRBV27
d_call: -
j_call: TRBJ1-2
cdr3_aa: ASSLTQGGPNYGYT

v_call: TRBV7-8
d_call: TRBD2
j_call: TRBJ2-3
cdr3_aa: ASSNIAGGDTQY

v_call: TRBV2
d_call: TRBD2
j_call: TRBJ2-7
cdr3_aa: ASHTPGLAGGEQY

v_call: TRBV7-9
d_call: -
j_call: TRBJ2-1
cdr3_aa: ASSSYRDLNEQF

v_call: TRBV19
d_call: -
j_call: TRBJ1-4
cdr3_aa: ASSTGRTGHNEKLF

v_call: TRBV4-2
d_call: -
j_call: TRBJ1-2
cdr3_aa: ASLGEGGYT

v_call: TRBV27
d_call: TRBD2
j_call: TRBJ2-7
cdr3_aa: ASGLAGTNEQY

v_call: TRBV4-3
d_call: -
j_call: TRBJ2-1
cdr3_aa: ASSQDLLAGSRGEQF

v_call: TRBV4-1
d_call: -
j_call: TRBJ2-2
cdr3_aa: ASSQVGGTTGELF

v_call: TRBV11-3
d_call: -
j_call: TRBJ2-7
cdr3_aa: ASSPAGDKYEQY

v_call: TRBV7-3
d_call: TRBD2
j_call: TRBJ2-3
cdr3_aa: ASSSRTSGISTDTQY